These 29 T cell receptor beta chains were all obtained from the same sample, sequenced in a study of CD8+ T cells in alopecia areata. Described treatment: oral pan-JAK inhibitor, 5-10 mg twice daily. RNA extraction and reverse transcription yielded cDNA as sequencing template. Profiling relied on immunoSEQ multiplex PCR, and the TCRdb table lists in-frame clones only, not all of them. The data contain roughly 280,000 clones, about three fifths of them singletons. The sequenced sample was CD4+ T cells sorted from blood, obtained around week 54, from a patient treated with tofacitinib. The receptors originated from a human donor with alopecia areata.

The J gene is TRBJ2-5, the V gene TRBV5-1; 12 bases fit TRBD2. J lost 1 base, V lost 4 bases, and 5 bases had no gene match. CDR3 length equals 16 residues. From germline, CDR1 is SGHRS and CDR2 YFSETQ. CDR3 DNA sequence: TGCGCCAGCAGCCTGTCGACTAGCGGGGGCCAAGAGACCCAGTACTTC. Protein product: CASSLSTSGGQETQYF.

The chain recombines TRBV7-2 with TRBJ2-7, with a weak D call TRBD2 (5 bases). Per germline, CDR1 SGHTA and CDR2 FQGNSA. Trimming removed 2 bases from V and 0 bases from J, with 14 bases in between. The CDR3 consists of 16 residues. The CDR3: CASSLWLPTSSYEQYF. CDR3 bases: TGTGCCAGCAGCTTATGGCTTCCTACTAGCTCCTACGAGCAGTACTTC.

V is TRBV20-1 and J is TRBJ2-1, with D uncertain. The germline CDR1 and CDR2 sequences are DFQATT and SNEGSKA (reference sequence). This CDR3 has 11 amino acids. Trimming left V 3 bases short and J 7 bases short, with 7 bases between. The CDR3 is CSASQMNEQFF. The CDR3, as DNA: TGCAGTGCTAGTCAAATGAATGAGCAGTTCTTC.

This clone was detected only a few times. This chain uses TRBV27 with TRBJ1-6, with no clear D. Germline CDR1 is MNHEY and CDR2 is SMNVEV (reference sequence). V lost 6 bases, J lost 8 bases, and 14 bases lay in between. The CDR3 length is 14 residues. The CDR3 nucleotides are TGTGCCAGCAGCCCAAGGTCCGCGGATTCACCCCTCCACTTT. It encodes CASSPRSADSPLHF.

The rearrangement uses TRBV30 and TRBJ1-5; TRBD1 matches 8 bases. The germline V gene encodes CDR1 GTSNPN and CDR2 SVGIG (reference sequence). The junction had 2 bases not matched to a gene; V was cut back by 2 bases and J by 2 bases. The CDR3 loop spans 14 amino acids. CDR3 amino acids: CAWSWGQGNQPQHF. DNA for the CDR3: TGTGCCTGGAGTTGGGGACAGGGCAATCAGCCCCAGCATTTT.

This clone has more than one count but fewer than ten. This rearrangement joins TRBV4-3 to TRBJ1-2; 9 nucleotides match TRBD1. The V gene end was trimmed by 0 bases and the J gene end by 8 bases; junction bases not matched to a gene: 10. The CDR3 totals 16 residues. Germline CDR1 reads LGHNA; CDR2 reads YSLEER. DNA of the CDR3: TGCGCCAGCAGCCAAGACCATCGACAGGGGGGATGGGGCTACACCTTC. It codes for CASSQDHRQGGWGYTF.

This rearrangement joins TRBV30 to TRBJ2-1, with a tentative D call TRBD2 (5 bases). The CDR3 contains 15 residues. V lost 3 bases and J 8 bases, leaving 20 bases between the germline ends. Germline CDR1 and CDR2: GTSNPN and SVGIG (reference sequence). The chain's CDR3 is CAWRERSRPFDEQFF. Here the CDR3 DNA reads TGTGCCTGGAGAGAGCGGAGCCGGCCCTTTGATGAGCAGTTCTTC.

The chain is built from TRBV7-2 and TRBJ2-3, with unresolved D. Trimming pared 5 bases from V and 4 bases from J, leaving 10 bases between. The CDR3 spans 13 residues. CDR1 and CDR2 (germline): SGHTA, FQGNSA. The CDR3 spells CASSPGSSDTQYF. In DNA form, the CDR3 reads TGTGCCAGCAGCCCCGGATCTTCAGATACGCAGTATTTT.

The rearrangement joins TRBV10-3 to TRBJ1-1; D gene uncertain. The CDR3 length is 13 residues. V lost 5 bases and J lost 0, with 7 bases in between. From germline, CDR1 is ENHRY and CDR2 SYGVKD. CDR3 sequence: CAISLGMNTEAFF. The CDR3 DNA reads TGTGCCATCAGTCTGGGGATGAACACTGAAGCTTTCTTT.

This clone was detected only a few times. The rearrangement joins TRBV29-1 to TRBJ2-3; D is ambiguous. Deletions cut 5 bases from V and 4 bases from J, with 19 bases between. Germline lookup yields CDR1 SQVTM and CDR2 ANQGSEA. The CDR3 totals 15 residues. CDR3 DNA: TGCAGCGTTTTCCTAGGTAACCATGGTGCAGATACGCAGTATTTT. Translated, it gives CSVFLGNHGADTQYF.

The chain is built from TRBV29-1 and TRBJ2-1; 7 bases line up with TRBD1. The germline gives CDR1 SQVTM, CDR2 ANQGSEA. This CDR3 spans 16 amino acids. The junction had 15 bases not matched to a gene; V was cut back by 7 bases and J by 3 bases. The CDR3 region is CSGNRGVSNIYNEQFF. In DNA form, the CDR3 reads TGCAGCGGCAACAGGGGCGTCTCTAATATCTACAATGAGCAGTTCTTC.

This clone was detected once. This chain joins TRBV27 and TRBJ1-1; TRBD1 agrees at 9 bases. In germline, CDR1 is MNHEY, CDR2 SMNVEV (reference sequence). The CDR3 sequence is 13 residues long. Trimming cost V 5 bases and J 4 bases; bases outside gene matches: 2. The CDR3 DNA sequence: TGTGCCAGCAGTCCGGACAGGGGCACTGAAGCTTTCTTT. Its protein product is CASSPDRGTEAFF.

The V and J genes are TRBV5-1 and TRBJ2-2, with a tentative D call TRBD2 (6 bases). V was cut by 6 bases and J by 1 base, with 10 bases left in between. The CDR3 covers 14 residues. Looked up from germline, CDR1 is SGHRS and CDR2 is YFSETQ. The CDR3, as DNA: TGCGCCAGCACCCCGGGACTGAACACCGGGGAGCTGTTTTTT. Translating it yields CASTPGLNTGELFF. Together with reference TRBV5-1 and TRBJ2-2, the CDR3 gives the full variable domain: KAGVTQTPRYLIKTRGQQVTLSCSPISGHRSVSWYQQTPGQGLQFLFEYFSETQRNKGNFPGRFSGRQFSNSRSEMNVSTLELGDSALYLCASTPGLNTGELFFGEGSRLTVL.

This clone turned up a few times. The chain recombines TRBV25-1 with TRBJ2-7; 7 bases are a match to TRBD1. Unmatched junction bases numbered 8, after V lost 4 bases and J lost 5 bases. From germline, CDR1 is MGHDK and CDR2 SYGVNS. CDR3 size: 14 residues. In DNA form, the CDR3 reads TGTGCCAGCAGTGCACCCTTGACAGGGAACGAGCAGTACTTC. Translated: CASSAPLTGNEQYF.

This clone was counted a single time. The rearrangement links TRBV15 to TRBJ2-7; D remains unclear. The CDR3 extends over 12 amino acids. V was pared by 0 bases and J by 8 bases, with 8 bases between. CDR1 LNHNV and CDR2 YYDKDF come from the germline V gene (reference sequence). The CDR3 spells CATSRDGGQQYF. The CDR3, as DNA: TGTGCCACCAGCAGAGATGGCGGACAGCAGTACTTC. The complete variable domain, with remaining parts taken from reference TRBV15 and TRBJ2-7, reads DAMVIQNPRYQVTQFGKPVTLSCSQTLNHNVMYWYQQKSSQAPKLLFHYYDKDFNNEADTPDNFQSRRPNTSFCFLDIRSPGLGDTAMYLCATSRDGGQQYFGPGTRLTVT.

About this clone: This sample also contains other DNA sequences that code for the same CDR3. The chain couples TRBV29-1 to TRBJ1-2, with D hard to call. Germline V CDR1 and CDR2: SQVTM, ANQGSEA. This CDR3 has 12 amino acids. The V and J ends lost 5 bases and 2 bases respectively, with 9 bases between them. The CDR3 here is CSVREGNYGYTF. In DNA form, the CDR3 reads TGCAGCGTTAGGGAAGGGAACTATGGCTACACCTTC.

The chain links TRBV30 to TRBJ2-7; tentatively, D is TRBD1 (6 bases). The CDR3 covers 12 residues. Trimming pared 8 bases from V and 0 bases from J, leaving 11 bases between. Germline CDR1 and CDR2: GTSNPN and SVGIG (reference sequence). The CDR3 sequence: CAGGHLSYEQYF. The CDR3 DNA sequence: TGTGCCGGGGGACATCTCTCCTACGAGCAGTACTTC.

The chain employs TRBV18 and TRBJ1-2; 8 bases match TRBD1. The germline V gene encodes CDR1 KGHSH and CDR2 LQKENI. With 4 bases clipped from V and 14 bases from J, the junction kept 9 bases outside the gene matches. This CDR3 contains 12 residues. The CDR3 bases are TGTGCCAGCTCACTGGCGGACAGGGTCGGGACCTTC. Translation gives CASSLADRVGTF. Variable domain in full (rest from reference TRBV18 and TRBJ1-2): NAGVMQNPRHLVRRRGQEARLRCSPMKGHSHVYWYRQLPEEGLKFMVYLQKENIIDESGMPKERFSAEFPKEGPSILRIQQVVRGDSAAYFCASSLADRVGTFGSGTRLTVV.

This chain connects TRBV5-1 to TRBJ2-7, with 7 bases fitting TRBD2. This CDR3 is 14 amino acids long. Germline-derived CDR1 and CDR2 are SGHRS and YFSETQ. V lost 4 bases, J lost 3 bases, and 7 bases stayed unmatched. The DNA for the CDR3 is TGCGCCAGCAGCCCGGGGGGAACGAGCTACGAGCAGTACTTC. Protein: CASSPGGTSYEQYF.

V and J are TRBV6-5 and TRBJ1-1, with D perhaps matching TRBD1 (5 bases). The V gene lost 4 bases and the J gene lost 5 bases, with 11 bases spanning the gap. Germline V CDR1 and CDR2: MNHEY, SVGAGI. CDR3 size: 13 residues. The CDR3 sequence: CASSSPWGTEAFF. CDR3 DNA sequence: TGTGCCAGCAGTTCCCCCTGGGGGACTGAAGCTTTCTTT.

The chain couples TRBV5-1 to TRBJ1-1; D remains unclear. Between the trimmed V and J ends, which lost 0 bases and 9 bases, there was a span of 9 bases. There are 12 residues in the CDR3. Germline V CDR1 and CDR2: SGHRS, YFSETQ. In DNA, the CDR3 is TGCGCCAGCAGCTTGGAAGGCAGCCAAGCTTTCTTT. This sequence encodes CASSLEGSQAFF.

The V gene is TRBV7-9, the J gene TRBJ1-5; TRBD1 might be the D (5 bases). With 4 bases removed from V and 7 bases from J, the gap between germline ends came to 5 bases. Germline assignment: CDR1 SEHNR and CDR2 FQNEAQ (reference sequence). The CDR3 spans 11 residues. The CDR3 loop is CASSWGQPQHF. The CDR3 DNA reads as TGTGCCAGCAGCTGGGGGCAGCCCCAGCATTTT.

The CDR3 loop is CASSIPTGTNTEAFF. The DNA for the CDR3 is TGTGCCAGCAGCATACCGACAGGGACGAACACTGAAGCTTTCTTT. The rearrangement uses TRBV5-4 and TRBJ1-1; 7 nucleotides align to TRBD1. V trimming: 4 bases; J trimming: 1 base; junction bases outside the gene matches: 7. Germline V CDR1 and CDR2: SGHNT, YYREEE (reference sequence). The CDR3 spans 15 residues.

V gene TRBV18 combines with J gene TRBJ1-6; D not certain. This CDR3 is built from 15 residues. Germline V CDR1 and CDR2: KGHSH, LQKENI. V was shortened by 2 bases and J by 10 bases, with 15 bases between the two germline ends. CDR3 loop: CASSPIAVSDSPLHF. The DNA for the CDR3 is TGTGCCAGCTCACCAATTGCAGTATCAGACTCACCCCTCCACTTT.

This clone was detected only a few times. The chain carries TRBV29-1 and TRBJ2-1, with D uncertain. This CDR3 has 11 residues. CDR1 is SQVTM and CDR2 is ANQGSEA in the germline V gene. V lost 2 bases to trimming and J lost 10 bases, with 9 bases between them. DNA for the CDR3: TGCAGCGTTGAATTGCGGTCGGAGCAGTTCTTC. Translated, it gives CSVELRSEQFF.

V and J are TRBV2 and TRBJ2-1; D is undetermined. The CDR3 sequence is 14 residues long. Germline CDR1 and CDR2: SNHLY and FYNNEI. V was clipped by 8 bases and J by 0 bases, with 11 bases between them. This chain's CDR3 is CASLRSSSYNEQFF. DNA of the CDR3: TGTGCCAGCCTCAGGTCAAGCTCCTACAATGAGCAGTTCTTC.

CDR3 protein: CASSLDRGRITTEAFF. DNA of the CDR3: TGTGCCAGCAGCTTAGACAGGGGGCGAATAACCACTGAAGCTTTCTTT. The rearrangement links TRBV7-2 to TRBJ1-1, with 9 nucleotides matching TRBD1. The germline gives CDR1 SGHTA, CDR2 FQGNSA. The J segment lost 4 bases and the V segment lost 1 base, leaving 7 bases of the junction unmatched. The length of the CDR3 is 16 residues. The complete variable domain, with remaining parts taken from reference TRBV7-2 and TRBJ1-1, reads GAGVSQSPSNKVTEKGKDVELRCDPISGHTALYWYRQSLGQGLEFLIYFQGNSAPDKSGLPSDRFSAERTGGSVSTLTIQRTQQEDSAVYLCASSLDRGRITTEAFFGQGTRLTVV.

The genes are TRBV30 and TRBJ1-2; D is unresolved. The germline V gene encodes CDR1 GTSNPN and CDR2 SVGIG (reference sequence). The CDR3 covers 10 residues. V was shortened by 1 base and J by 5 bases, with 2 bases between the two germline ends. The CDR3 DNA sequence: TGTGCCTGGAGTGGATATGGCTACACCTTC. Translating gives CAWSGYGYTF.

This clone appeared a single time. The chain uses TRBV18 and TRBJ1-2; a weak D match, TRBD1 (5 bases). CDR1 and CDR2 from the germline V gene are KGHSH and LQKENI. The CDR3 contains 13 residues. With 2 bases removed from V and 5 bases from J, the gap between germline ends came to 9 bases. The CDR3 coding sequence is TGTGCCAGCTCACCAGGGGCAGTGTATGGCTACACCTTC. Protein product: CASSPGAVYGYTF.